This TCR beta chain was identified during a study of T-cell memory formation after mild COVID-19. Details on this clonotype: The antigen is undetermined.

The trim removed 6 bases at V and 3 bases at J, leaving 9 bases unmatched. The germline gives CDR1 SGHAT, CDR2 FQNNGV. The CDR3 sequence is 15 residues long. TCR alpha and TCR beta cDNA libraries with sample barcodes and UMIs came from 5'RACE using constant-segment primers. Via MiXCR, TCRdb re-called the 5' RACE reads, giving one row per CDR3 protein. The table has around 160,000 distinct CDR3 sequences, 11% seen once. General study results and limits: That cross-reactive memory joined was suggested by some responding clones appearing in pre-infection memory. CM and EM subsets held most contracting CD4+ clones; EMRA held CD8+ ones.

The sequence was obtained from a man younger than 35 who had mild COVID-19 (a few samples of this study predate the infection). Cell type and time point are not known. Sequenced material: PBMCs or a T cell subset sorted from them (not recorded which). The J gene is TRBJ2-5, the V gene TRBV11-2; 8 positions agree with TRBD2. In DNA form, the CDR3 reads TGTGCCAGCAGACTAGTCGGGAGGGTGAAAGAGACCCAGTACTTC. Protein sequence: CASRLVGRVKETQYF.